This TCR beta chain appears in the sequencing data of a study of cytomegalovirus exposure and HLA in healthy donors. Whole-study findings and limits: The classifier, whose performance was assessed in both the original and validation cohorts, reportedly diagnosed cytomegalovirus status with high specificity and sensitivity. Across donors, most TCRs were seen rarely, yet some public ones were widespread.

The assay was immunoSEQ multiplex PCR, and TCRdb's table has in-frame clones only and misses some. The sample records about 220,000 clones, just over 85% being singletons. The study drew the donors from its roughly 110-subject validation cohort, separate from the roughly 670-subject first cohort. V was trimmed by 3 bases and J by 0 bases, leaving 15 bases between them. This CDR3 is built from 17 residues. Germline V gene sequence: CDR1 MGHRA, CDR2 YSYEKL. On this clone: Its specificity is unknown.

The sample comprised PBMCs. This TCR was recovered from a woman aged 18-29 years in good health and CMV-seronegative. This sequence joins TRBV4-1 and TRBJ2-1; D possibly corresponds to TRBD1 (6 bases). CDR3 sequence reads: CASSQKRQASSYNEQFF. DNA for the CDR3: TGCGCCAGCAGCCAGAAAAGACAGGCAAGCTCCTACAATGAGCAGTTCTTC.